The rows below give T cell receptor beta chains drawn from one sample of a study of T cell changes during pregnancy in multiple sclerosis. Sequenced by immunoSEQ multiplex PCR; TCRdb stores in-frame clones only, minus some. Here the sample spans around 61,000 clones, around nine tenths being singletons. The material was peripheral blood, obtained in the third trimester of pregnancy. These receptors were collected from a female donor in good health, enrolled as a control in a pregnancy study. Both conserved end residues are part of each CDR3. Fields, in order: D gene, clone size, J gene, V gene, CDR3 DNA, CDR3 protein. A D gene is named only where the DNA matches it firmly. Rows give clone size only sometimes, using once, few, many, or a class for an expanded clone.

.,few,TRBJ1-6,TRBV5-5,TGTGCCAGCAGCCCTTTCACAGGTGGGGATAATTCACCCCTCCACTTT,CASSPFTGGDNSPLHF
.,.,TRBJ1-5,TRBV5-5,TGTGCCAGCAGCTCTGGGGCCATAGCCGGGAGCAATCAGCCCCAGCATTTT,CASSSGAIAGSNQPQHF
TRBD2,.,TRBJ2-3,TRBV7-2,TGTGCCAGCACCTATAGCGGGGGGAGCACAGATACGCAGTATTTT,CASTYSGGSTDTQYF
TRBD2,.,TRBJ2-3,TRBV11-3,TGTGCCAGCAGCTCCGGACTAGCGGGGGAGGGGGCAGATACGCAGTATTTT,CASSSGLAGEGADTQYF
TRBD1,.,TRBJ1-2,TRBV7-3,TGTGCCAGCAGCTTTGGGGACAGGGATGGCTACACCTTC,CASSFGDRDGYTF
TRBD2,once,TRBJ2-3,TRBV27,TGTGCCAGCAGTCCCAGACTAGCGGGTAGCACAGATACGCAGTATTTT,CASSPRLAGSTDTQYF
TRBD1,.,TRBJ1-5,TRBV7-9,TGTGCCAGCAGCTCGGGACAGCCAAGCAATCAGCCCCAGCATTTT,CASSSGQPSNQPQHF
TRBD1,.,TRBJ1-5,TRBV6-6,TGTGCCAGCAGAGATCCAGGGGGAGCGAATCAGCCCCAGCATTTT,CASRDPGGANQPQHF
TRBD1,.,TRBJ1-1,TRBV7-6,TGTGCCAGCAGCTCCCGGGACAGGGACACTGAAGCTTTCTTT,CASSSRDRDTEAFF
TRBD1,.,TRBJ1-1,TRBV27,TGTGCCAGCAGCCCGACAGGGGCTGTCGCCACTGAAGCTTTCTTT,CASSPTGAVATEAFF